Shown below are 4 T cell receptor beta chains from a single sample sequenced in a study of shared clonotypes between healthy human individuals. TCRdb keeps only in-frame clones here, not all; method: immunoSEQ multiplex PCR. Of more than 400,000 clones in the sample, less than 96% were seen once. The material sequenced was naive CD4+ T cells sorted from blood. Subset noted: CD45RA+ positively selected. The receptors were sampled from a woman in her thirties in good health.

The rearrangement joins TRBV7-8 to TRBJ1-3; D unresolved. Trimming pared 0 bases from V and 4 bases from J, leaving 7 bases between. Looked up from germline, CDR1 is SGHVS and CDR2 is FQNEAQ. There are 14 residues in the CDR3. The CDR3 sequence is CASSLAGIGNTIYF. The CDR3 nucleotides read TGTGCCAGCAGCTTAGCTGGGATCGGAAACACCATATATTTT.

The count of this clone is one. V is TRBV5-6 and J is TRBJ2-4; D may match TRBD1 or TRBD2 (5 bases each). V lost 3 bases and J lost 1, with 20 bases in between. CDR1 is SGHDT, CDR2 YYEEEE, per germline. The CDR3 runs to 18 residues. The CDR3 DNA sequence: TGTGCCAGCAGCTGTTGGGGGTTAAGGGGCACCGCCAAAAACATTCAGTACTTC. It codes for CASSCWGLRGTAKNIQYF.

This clone was picked up one time. The chain is built from TRBV6-5 and TRBJ1-1; the D is unclear. This CDR3 contains 15 residues. Between the trimmed V and J ends, which lost 4 bases and 1 base, there was a span of 13 bases. Germline values: CDR1 MNHEY, CDR2 SVGAGI. This CDR3 is CASSWQDPRNTEAFF. The CDR3 nucleotides read TGTGCCAGCAGTTGGCAGGACCCCAGGAACACTGAAGCTTTCTTT.

Of note for this clone: The same CDR3 can be traced to other DNA sequences in this sample. The chain carries TRBV28 and TRBJ1-5, with D uncertain. V was trimmed by 6 bases and J by 5 bases, leaving 8 bases between them. Germline values: CDR1 MDHEN, CDR2 SYDVKM. CDR3 length equals 12 residues. The CDR3 nucleotides read TGTGCCAGCAGCTTTAGGTATCAGCCCCAGCATTTT. This translates into CASSFRYQPQHF.